This TCR beta chain is drawn from a study of T-cell memory formation after mild COVID-19. Trimming cost V 2 bases and J 6 bases, with 10 bases left between them. The CDR3 is 13 residues long. Germline lookup yields CDR1 SGHRS and CDR2 YFSETQ. TCR alpha and TCR beta cDNA libraries with sample barcodes and UMIs came from 5'RACE using constant-segment primers. TCRdb recomputed calls from the 5' RACE reads with MiXCR, one row per CDR3 protein. The table records fewer than 400,000 distinct CDR3 sequences, 10% to 15% of them present only once. This clonotype was seen a handful of times. Its specificity is not known. Study-wide findings and caveats: Pre-infection memory contained some responding clones, which suggested that cross-reactive memory had joined. Day 15 to 85 contractors were CD4/CD8 balanced; later expanders leaned CD4+.

The rearrangement joins TRBV5-1 to TRBJ2-3, with a tentative D call TRBD2 (5 bases). The sample consisted of PBMCs or a T cell subset sorted from them (not recorded which). This TCR was sampled from a young man who had mild COVID-19 (a few samples of this study predate the infection). Cell type and time point are not known. The CDR3 bases are TGCGCCAGCAGCTTCGGCGGGCTGGATACGCAGTATTTT. Protein sequence: CASSFGGLDTQYF. The whole variable domain, filled in from reference TRBV5-1 and TRBJ2-3, reads KAGVTQTPRYLIKTRGQQVTLSCSPISGHRSVSWYQQTPGQGLQFLFEYFSETQRNKGNFPGRFSGRQFSNSRSEMNVSTLELGDSALYLCASSFGGLDTQYFGPGTRLTVL.